This record covers a single T cell receptor (beta chain). TCRdb reprocessed the 5' RACE reads; each CDR3 protein has one entry and no DNA is given. Recorded for this sample: 250,000 or so distinct CDR3 sequences. This record comes from a study of T cells expressing NK-cell markers. The TCR was taken from a woman between 18 and 75 years old in good health. Source material: blood T cells: a sorted CD56 or NKG2C T cell subset, CD4+ or CD8+ T cells, or bulk PBMC T cells (not recorded which).

CDR3 residues: CASSSRLAGDPGAQYF. The chain is built from TRBV7-9 and TRBJ2-5; TCRdb outputs TRBD2, but without DNA this stays unchecked. Germline V gene lookup returns CDR1 SEHNR and CDR2 FQNEAQ (reference sequence). This CDR3 has 16 amino acids.